One and the same sample provided the 10 T cell receptor beta chains below, sequenced in a study of long-term antiretroviral therapy in people with HIV. Version v3.0 of the immunoSEQ assay was performed at survey level. Libraries were prepared by immunoSEQ multiplex PCR; TCRdb keeps only in-frame clonotypes and omits some of them. The repertoire has 34,000 or so clones, approximately 80% of them found once; the top ten carry 6% to 7%. This specimen was unsorted PBMCs, taken 0.6 years after starting antiretroviral therapy. The receptors derive from a man younger than 35 with HIV.

This clone occurred once. The gene calls are TRBV9 and TRBJ2-2; no clear D gene. Trimming took off 0 bases at V and 6 bases at J, with 6 bases between the two ends. The CDR3 sequence is 13 residues long. Looked up from germline, CDR1 is SGDLS and CDR2 is YYNGEE. The CDR3 nucleotides read TGTGCCAGCAGCGTAGGATCCGCCGGGGAGCTGTTTTTT. Amino acids: CASSVGSAGELFF.

The V and J genes are TRBV4-2 and TRBJ2-7; D uncertain. The length of the CDR3 is 15 residues. Trimming removed 1 base from V and 3 bases from J, with 13 bases in between. CDR1 and CDR2 from the germline V gene are LGHNA and YNFKEQ. The chain's CDR3 is CASSQVSGPDYEQYF. Here the CDR3 DNA reads TGTGCCAGCAGCCAAGTTTCTGGCCCCGACTACGAGCAGTACTTC.

V is TRBV7-6 and J is TRBJ2-2; D is unclear. V lost 7 bases and J 0 bases, leaving 12 bases between the germline ends. The CDR3 contains 15 residues. Germline assignment: CDR1 SGHVS and CDR2 FNYEAQ. CDR3 coding DNA: TGTGCCAGCACCCCGAGTACTACGAACACCGGGGAGCTGTTTTTT. Translating it yields CASTPSTTNTGELFF.

This clone was detected only a few times. J is TRBJ2-1 and V is TRBV4-1; 14 bases align to TRBD2. CDR3 length equals 16 residues. Per germline, CDR1 MGHRA and CDR2 YSYEKL. V gave up 4 bases and J gave up 7 bases; unmatched junction bases: 6. CDR3 protein: CASSLSGTSGSNEQFF. DNA for the CDR3: TGCGCCAGCAGCCTATCCGGGACTAGCGGGAGTAATGAGCAGTTCTTC.

V and J are TRBV5-4 and TRBJ1-2, with 7 bases identical to TRBD1. The CDR3 runs 12 residues. Trimming took 7 bases from V and 4 from J; bases not matched to a gene: 4. CDR1 and CDR2 from the germline V gene are SGHNT and YYREEE (reference sequence). The CDR3 DNA reads TGTGCCAGCGGAACAGGGGCCTATGGCTACACCTTC. Amino acids: CASGTGAYGYTF.

The chain recombines TRBV18 with TRBJ1-2; TRBD1 matches 8 bases. This CDR3 is built from 13 residues. The V gene's germline CDR1 is KGHSH and CDR2 LQKENI. V shed 2 bases and J 8 bases; nucleotides not matched to a gene: 4. The CDR3 DNA reads as TGTGCCAGCTCACCAAGGACAGGGCTCGGCTACACCTTC. Translated: CASSPRTGLGYTF.

The chain recombines TRBV20-1 with TRBJ2-1; D unresolved. Germline V CDR1 and CDR2: DFQATT, SNEGSKA (reference sequence). Trimming took 1 base from V and 8 from J, leaving 6 bases between them. CDR3 size: 11 residues. Here the CDR3 reads CSARGLDEQFF. The DNA of the CDR3 is TGCAGTGCTAGAGGATTGGATGAGCAGTTCTTC.

In DNA, the CDR3 is TGTGCCAGCAGCTTAAGGCCAATGGAATTTGGGGACGGGGAGCTGTTTTTT. Amino acid sequence: CASSLRPMEFGDGELFF. This chain links TRBV7-9 with TRBJ2-2; D ambiguous. CDR1 and CDR2 (germline): SEHNR, FQNEAQ (reference sequence). The CDR3 is 17 amino acids. Trimming took 2 bases from V and 7 from J, leaving 20 bases between them.

The V gene is TRBV2, the J gene TRBJ1-2; no firm D call. Germline V gene lookup returns CDR1 SNHLY and CDR2 FYNNEI. The ends were cut back, 2 bases at V and 0 bases at J, with 13 bases in the middle. The CDR3 spans 16 residues. The CDR3 coding sequence is TGTGCCAGCAGTGAACCCCTCCCGAGTCCTAACTATGGCTACACCTTC. Encoded protein: CASSEPLPSPNYGYTF.

V is TRBV18 and J is TRBJ1-2; no definite D call. The CDR3 contains 13 residues. The V and J ends lost 3 bases and 6 bases respectively, with 11 bases between them. Germline CDR1 and CDR2: KGHSH and LQKENI. The CDR3 coding sequence is TGTGCCAGCTCACCCAATACTGGGGATGGCTACACCTTC. Protein product: CASSPNTGDGYTF.